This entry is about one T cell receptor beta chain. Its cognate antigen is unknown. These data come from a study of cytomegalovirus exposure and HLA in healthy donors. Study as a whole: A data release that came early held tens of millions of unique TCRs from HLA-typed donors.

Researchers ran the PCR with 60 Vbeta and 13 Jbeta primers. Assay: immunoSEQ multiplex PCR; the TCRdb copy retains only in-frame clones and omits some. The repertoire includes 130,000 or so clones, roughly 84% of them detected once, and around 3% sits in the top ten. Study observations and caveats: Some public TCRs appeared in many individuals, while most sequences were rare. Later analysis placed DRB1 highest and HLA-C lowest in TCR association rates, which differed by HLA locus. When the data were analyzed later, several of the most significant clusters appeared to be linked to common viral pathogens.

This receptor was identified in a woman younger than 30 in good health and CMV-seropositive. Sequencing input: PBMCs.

The CDR3: CASSVTGEDGELFF. In DNA, the CDR3 is TGTGCCAGCAGCGTGACAGGGGAAGACGGGGAGCTGTTTTTT. The V call is TRBV6-4, the J call TRBJ2-2; 8 nucleotides agree with TRBD1. The CDR3 totals 14 residues. From germline, CDR1 is MRHNA and CDR2 SNTAGT. J lost 7 bases, V lost 6 bases, and 7 bases had no gene match.